One and the same sample provided the 10 T cell receptor beta chains below, sequenced in a study of post-analysis software for immune sequencing data (dated by TCRdb to about 2015). These receptors are not linked to any known antigen. The method was PCR. The sequencing machine was an Illumina HiSeq 2500. To reduce PCR and sequencing biases, unique molecular identifiers were built into the TCR beta cDNA libraries. Clones were called with MiXCR by TCRdb after fastp trimmed the public reads at Q25, and only in-frame beta chains were retained. Rows are unified per CDR3 protein, each entry keeping the most common DNA and genes. The sample profile shows approximately 770,000 distinct CDR3 sequences; more than 45% of them were found once. In total, the top ten clones hold roughly 4.9% of the sample. What the study reported, not specific to this receptor: Significantly higher frequencies in patients than in controls were found for about five TRBV segments, including TRBV5-6, TRBV5-1 and TRBV20-1.

The sample comprised blood. The source is a girl aged 10 to 17 with multiple sclerosis.

V usage is TRBV20-1 and J usage is TRBJ1-2; 10 bases line up with TRBD1. The germline V gene has CDR1 DFQATT and CDR2 SNEGSKA (reference sequence). CDR3 length: 15 amino acids. V lost 1 base, J lost 5 bases, and 7 bases stayed unmatched. DNA of the CDR3: TGCAGTGCTAGAGTCCCGGACAGGGGGTATTATGGCTACACCTTC. Translated, it gives CSARVPDRGYYGYTF.

This clonotype was picked up many times. The chain recombines TRBV5-1 with TRBJ2-3, with 10 bases fitting TRBD2. With V trimmed by 4 bases and J by 2 bases, 7 bases remained unmatched. The germline V gene encodes CDR1 SGHRS and CDR2 YFSETQ. This CDR3 is built from 16 residues. CDR3 bases: TGCGCCAGCAGCCACAAGCGGGAGGGCGCCACAGATACGCAGTATTTT. Amino acids: CASSHKREGATDTQYF.

There are a few counts of this clonotype. The J gene is TRBJ2-7, the V gene TRBV20-1, with D tentatively TRBD1 or TRBD2 (5 bases each). The CDR3 length is 14 residues. Trimming left V 3 bases short and J 2 bases short, with 14 bases between. Germline CDR1 DFQATT, CDR2 SNEGSKA (reference sequence). CDR3: CSARGTLLPYEQYF. For the CDR3, the DNA is TGCAGTGCTAGGGGGACCCTTCTCCCCTACGAGCAGTACTTC.

The chain carries TRBV12-3 or TRBV12-4 and TRBJ2-7; D unclear. This CDR3 has 13 residues. V was shortened by 4 bases and J by 3 bases, with 10 bases between the two germline ends. CDR3 region: CASSYRTNYEQYF. The CDR3 DNA reads TGTGCCAGCAGTTACCGGACCAACTACGAGCAGTACTTC.

The rearrangement links TRBV29-1 to TRBJ2-3, with D possibly being TRBD2 (5 bases). The CDR3 is 15 amino acids. The ends were cut back, 4 bases at V and 2 bases at J, with 16 bases in the middle. In germline, CDR1 is SQVTM, CDR2 ANQGSEA. The CDR3 nucleotides read TGCAGCGTTGTATATTCCAGGAGGTTCACAGATACGCAGTATTTT. Its translation: CSVVYSRRFTDTQYF.

The rearrangement joins TRBV5-6 to TRBJ1-1; D call uncertain. The CDR3 loop spans 15 amino acids. Deletions cut 4 bases from V and 5 bases from J, with 18 bases between. CDR1 SGHDT and CDR2 YYEEEE come from the germline V gene. DNA for the CDR3: TGTGCCAGCAGCCCCGGACCAGCACCGGGGACTGAAGCTTTCTTT. This gives the protein CASSPGPAPGTEAFF.

This clonotype was counted only a few times. This chain joins TRBV20-1 and TRBJ2-7; 7 nucleotides agree with TRBD2. The CDR3 is 18 amino acids. J gave up 1 base and V 5 bases, and 20 bases lay outside the gene matches. CDR1 is DFQATT and CDR2 is SNEGSKA in the germline V gene (reference sequence). This chain's CDR3 is CSASSLRGPSGRSYEQYF. The DNA of the CDR3 is TGCAGTGCTTCGTCTTTACGGGGCCCCTCCGGGAGGTCCTACGAGCAGTACTTC.

The chain uses TRBV5-1 and TRBJ2-7; D may be TRBD1 (6 bases). V dropped 7 bases and J dropped 0 bases, with 17 bases sitting between them. Germline lookup yields CDR1 SGHRS and CDR2 YFSETQ. The CDR3 consists of 15 residues. The CDR3 nucleotides are TGCGCCAGCTCATCTCCCGACAGGCCCTCCTACGAGCAGTACTTC. The encoded protein is CASSSPDRPSYEQYF.

This clonotype was seen more than once but under ten times. The gene calls are TRBV6-6 and TRBJ2-1; the D is unclear. V dropped 6 bases and J dropped 8 bases, with 11 bases sitting between them. The V gene's germline CDR1 is MNHNY and CDR2 SVGAGI (reference sequence). CDR3 length: 12 residues. The CDR3 loop is CASSFRRDEQFF. CDR3 in DNA: TGTGCCAGCAGCTTTAGACGCGATGAGCAGTTCTTC.

The V gene is TRBV14, the J gene TRBJ2-1; a possible D gene is TRBD1 (6 bases). The length of the CDR3 is 11 residues. Germline V gene lookup returns CDR1 SGHDN and CDR2 FVKESK. Trimming left V 2 bases short and J 12 bases short, with 8 bases between. This chain's CDR3 is CASSQTGLQFF. The CDR3 nucleotides are TGTGCCAGCAGCCAAACAGGGTTGCAGTTCTTC.